What follows are 5 T cell receptor beta chains derived from one specimen sequenced in a study of blood T cell repertoires in COVID-19. Produced via immunoSEQ multiplex PCR; TCRdb's table is partial and in-frame only. This sample has 100,000 to 150,000 clones, with 85% to 90% found just once. Sequenced material: peripheral blood. The receptor set was obtained from a human donor in a cohort sampled during active COVID-19.

This rearrangement joins TRBV18 to TRBJ2-3, with D possibly TRBD1 on 5 matching bases. Trimming removed 2 bases at V and 2 bases at J, with 14 bases between. The CDR3 totals 16 residues. CDR1 and CDR2 from the germline V gene are KGHSH and LQKENI. The CDR3 reads CASSPGRQLPTDTQYF. The CDR3 DNA is TGTGCCAGCTCACCAGGAAGACAGCTGCCCACAGATACGCAGTATTTT.

The gene calls are TRBV28 and TRBJ1-2; 8 nucleotides match TRBD1. Losses at the gene ends were 3 bases for V and 5 bases for J; bases not matched to a gene: 8. CDR3 length equals 15 residues. Germline assignment: CDR1 MDHEN and CDR2 SYDVKM. CDR3 region: CASSFPTGVGYGYTF. The DNA of the CDR3 is TGTGCCAGCAGTTTCCCGACAGGGGTGGGTTATGGCTACACCTTC.

This chain uses TRBV5-1 with TRBJ2-1; the D gene is possibly TRBD1 (7 bases). Trimming took 4 bases from V and 6 from J, leaving 20 bases between them. This CDR3 has 16 amino acids. From germline, CDR1 is SGHRS and CDR2 YFSETQ. DNA of the CDR3: TGCGCCAGCAGCCCCAGGGGGGTTTTAGGGGGCAATGAGCAGTTCTTC. Translation gives CASSPRGVLGGNEQFF.

The chain couples TRBV7-9 to TRBJ2-4, with 7 positions matching TRBD1. CDR1 and CDR2 (germline): SEHNR, FQNEAQ (reference sequence). V dropped 4 bases and J dropped 4; count of bases not matched to a gene: 7. The CDR3 is made up of 15 amino acids. The CDR3 nucleotides are TGTGCCAGCAGCTCACGCCGACAGGGAAAAAACATTCAGTACTTC. This gives the protein CASSSRRQGKNIQYF.

V is TRBV19 and J is TRBJ2-1; 10 bases agree with TRBD2. The CDR3 loop spans 17 amino acids. CDR1 and CDR2 from the germline V gene are LNHDA and SQIVND (reference sequence). Trimming took 0 bases from V and 4 from J; bases not matched to a gene: 6. CDR3 sequence (DNA): TGTGCCAGTAGTATAGATTTTGGACTAGCGGAGTACAATGAGCAGTTCTTC. Translated, it gives CASSIDFGLAEYNEQFF.